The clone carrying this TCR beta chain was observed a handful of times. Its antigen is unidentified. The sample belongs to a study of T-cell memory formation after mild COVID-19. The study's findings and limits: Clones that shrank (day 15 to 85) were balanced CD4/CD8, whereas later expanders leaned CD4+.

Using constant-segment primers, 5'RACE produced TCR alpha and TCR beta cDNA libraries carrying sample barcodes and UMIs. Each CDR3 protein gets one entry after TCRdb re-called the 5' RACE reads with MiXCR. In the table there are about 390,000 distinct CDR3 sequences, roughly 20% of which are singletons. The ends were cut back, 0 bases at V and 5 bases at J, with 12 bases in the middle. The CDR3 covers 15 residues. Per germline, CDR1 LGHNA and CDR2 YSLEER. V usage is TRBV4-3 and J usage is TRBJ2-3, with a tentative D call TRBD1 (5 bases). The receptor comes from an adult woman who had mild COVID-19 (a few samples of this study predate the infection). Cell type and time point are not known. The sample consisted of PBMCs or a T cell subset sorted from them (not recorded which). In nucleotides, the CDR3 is TGCGCCAGCAGCCAAGATATGGGGCATATAGATACGCAGTATTTT. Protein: CASSQDMGHIDTQYF.